The 3 T cell receptor beta chains below were found in one sample sequenced in a study of lymphopenia after photon versus proton radiotherapy. Sequenced by immunoSEQ multiplex PCR; TCRdb stores in-frame clones only, minus some. The sample shows some 170,000 clones, 88% of them seen only once. The sample in question was peripheral blood, obtained from a patient treated with photon-based radiotherapy. These receptors were obtained from a man aged 50 or older with gastric cancer.

The J gene is TRBJ1-2, the V gene TRBV6-1, with 7 positions matching TRBD1. The CDR3 covers 15 residues. Germline assignment: CDR1 MNHNS and CDR2 SASEGT. Trimming took 7 bases from V and 4 from J; bases not matched to a gene: 12. The DNA of the CDR3 is TGTGCCAGCAACCCCCTTTCTGACAGGGCCTATGGCTACACCTTC. It codes for CASNPLSDRAYGYTF.

V is TRBV18 and J is TRBJ2-1; 8 nucleotides agree with TRBD1. In germline, CDR1 is KGHSH, CDR2 LQKENI. V shed 5 bases and J 9 bases; nucleotides not matched to a gene: 6. CDR3 length: 13 amino acids. CDR3 DNA sequence: TGTGCCAGCTCAACTCTCGACAGGGGTGAGCAGTTCTTC. Its translation: CASSTLDRGEQFF.

This chain connects TRBV9 to TRBJ2-2; 7 nucleotides align to TRBD2. The length of the CDR3 is 16 residues. V lost 0 bases and J lost 1; bases outside the gene matches: 3. CDR1 is SGDLS and CDR2 is YYNGEE in the germline V gene. CDR3: CASSVGLAENTGELFF. CDR3 bases: TGTGCCAGCAGCGTAGGCCTAGCGGAGAACACCGGGGAGCTGTTTTTT.